These 24 T cell receptor beta chains originate from one sample sequenced in a study of STAT3 mutations in large granular lymphocyte leukemia. Findings and limits, study-wide: In T-cell large granular lymphocyte leukemia, about half of patients showed multiple immunodominant subclonotypes.

What these receptors recognize is not known. The table came from immunoSEQ multiplex PCR; TCRdb's copy has only in-frame clones and leaves some out. The sample shows approximately 29,000 clones, approximately 86% of them seen only once. Sequenced sample: peripheral blood mononuclear cells. The receptors were sampled from a man aged 55 to 69 with T-cell large granular lymphocyte leukemia. Some clones in this sample may be carry-over from other donors' samples.

This chain links TRBV4-2 with TRBJ2-7; D possibly matches TRBD1 or TRBD2 (5 bases each). V was shortened by 4 bases and J by 3 bases, with 16 bases between the two germline ends. Germline CDR1 is LGHNA and CDR2 is YNFKEQ. This CDR3 comprises 15 residues. The CDR3 is CASSRGLGQNYEQYF. The CDR3 bases are TGTGCCAGCAGCCGGGGGTTAGGTCAGAACTACGAGCAGTACTTC.

This clone is labeled medium-sized. The gene calls are TRBV10-3 and TRBJ2-7; TRBD1 agrees at 7 bases. Trimming at V came to 8 bases and at J to 3 bases, leaving 10 bases not matched to a gene. This CDR3 comprises 14 residues. Germline V gene sequence: CDR1 ENHRY, CDR2 SYGVKD. In nucleotides, the CDR3 is TGTGCCATCGCCTCGCCAAGGGGGCACTACGAGCAGTACTTC. Translation gives CAIASPRGHYEQYF.

This rearrangement joins TRBV18 to TRBJ2-5; D is unclear. Trimming took off 1 base at V and 5 bases at J, with 11 bases between the two ends. CDR3 length: 14 amino acids. CDR1 and CDR2 from the germline V gene are KGHSH and LQKENI. The DNA for the CDR3 is TGTGCCAGCTCACCACAGGCGGATTTGGAGACCCAGTACTTC. Its protein product is CASSPQADLETQYF.

V and J are TRBV11-1 and TRBJ2-7; D is ambiguous. With 1 base removed from V and 2 bases from J, the gap between germline ends came to 3 bases. This CDR3 has 12 amino acids. CDR1 is SGHAT, CDR2 FQDESV, per germline (reference sequence). The CDR3: CASSLGAYEQYF. The CDR3 DNA is TGTGCCAGCAGCTTAGGGGCCTACGAGCAGTACTTC.

The V and J genes are TRBV19 and TRBJ1-1; D remains ambiguous. The germline CDR1 and CDR2 sequences are LNHDA and SQIVND (reference sequence). The germline V and J ends were trimmed by 10 bases and 1 base, with 19 bases remaining between them. The CDR3 has 15 residues. The chain's CDR3 is CATKGRGRANTEAFF. CDR3 nucleotide sequence: TGTGCCACCAAAGGACGAGGGAGGGCGAACACTGAAGCTTTCTTT.

V is TRBV20-1 and J is TRBJ2-7, with D perhaps TRBD1 (6 bases). Looked up from germline, CDR1 is DFQATT and CDR2 is SNEGSKA (reference sequence). With 4 bases removed from V and 5 bases from J, the gap between germline ends came to 9 bases. The CDR3 extends over 11 amino acids. CDR3 coding DNA: TGCAGTGCTACGCAGGGGAACGAGCAGTACTTC. Its protein is CSATQGNEQYF.

The chain recombines TRBV7-3 with TRBJ1-1, with D unclear. Germline-derived CDR1 and CDR2 are SGHTA and FQGTGA. V shed 6 bases and J shed 1 base, with 9 bases lying between them. The CDR3 sequence is 13 residues long. DNA of the CDR3: TGTGCCAGCAGACGTACACGGAACACTGAAGCTTTCTTT. Translated: CASRRTRNTEAFF. Complete variable domain (other parts from reference TRBV7-3 and TRBJ1-1): GAGVSQTPSNKVTEKGKYVELRCDPISGHTALYWYRQSLGQGPEFLIYFQGTGAADDSGLPNDRFFAVRPEGSVSTLKIQRTERGDSAVYLCASRRTRNTEAFFGQGTRLTVV.

The chain employs TRBV5-1 and TRBJ2-2, with TRBD2 identical over 8 bases. The CDR3 length is 16 residues. Per germline, CDR1 SGHRS and CDR2 YFSETQ. V lost 2 bases to trimming and J lost 7 bases; unmatched junction nucleotides: 10. The chain's CDR3 is CASSFSGIKAGGELFF. In DNA, the CDR3 is TGCGCCAGCAGCTTTAGCGGGATCAAAGCAGGCGGGGAGCTGTTTTTT.

The chain is built from TRBV5-1 and TRBJ2-7; D possibly matches TRBD1 or TRBD2 (5 bases each). The V gene lost 2 bases and the J gene lost 7 bases, with 13 bases spanning the gap. The CDR3 is 13 residues long. Looked up from germline, CDR1 is SGHRS and CDR2 is YFSETQ. Here the CDR3 DNA reads TGCGCCAGCAGCTTCCGGGACCGTGGGGAGCAGTACTTC. Its translation is CASSFRDRGEQYF.

This chain links TRBV5-1 with TRBJ2-5; 7 nucleotides agree with TRBD1. The V segment lost 4 bases and the J segment 5 bases; nucleotides outside the gene matches: 5. This CDR3 comprises 13 residues. Germline CDR1 reads SGHRS; CDR2 reads YFSETQ. CDR3 in amino acids: CASSPGTVETQYF. DNA for the CDR3: TGCGCCAGCAGCCCGGGGACAGTTGAGACCCAGTACTTC.

CDR3 in DNA: TGTGCCAGCAGTTTTCCGGGAGGGCCCGAGCAGTACTTC. It codes for CASSFPGGPEQYF. This chain uses TRBV27 with TRBJ2-7, with 8 bases matching TRBD2. The V gene's germline CDR1 is MNHEY and CDR2 SMNVEV (reference sequence). V shed 3 bases, J shed 6 bases, and the junction held 4 bases outside the gene matches. The CDR3 loop spans 13 amino acids.

J is TRBJ2-1 and V is TRBV11-2; D might be TRBD1 or TRBD2, each matching 6 bases. Trimming took 7 bases from V and 6 from J, leaving 10 bases between them. This CDR3 comprises 12 residues. Germline V gene sequence: CDR1 SGHAT, CDR2 FQNNGV. For the CDR3, the DNA is TGTGCCAGCACGGAGGGGGGCAATGAGCAGTTCTTC. Residues: CASTEGGNEQFF.

This chain connects TRBV5-1 to TRBJ2-3; 10 nucleotides line up with TRBD2. Trimming cost V 5 bases and J 6 bases; bases outside gene matches: 9. The CDR3 is made up of 15 amino acids. The V gene's germline CDR1 is SGHRS and CDR2 YFSETQ. The CDR3 loop reads CASRLAGSPLDTQYF. The CDR3 DNA sequence: TGCGCCAGCAGACTAGCGGGGAGCCCCCTCGATACGCAGTATTTT.

The chain couples TRBV29-1 to TRBJ1-4, with TRBD1 as a possible D gene (6 bases). The CDR3 length is 14 residues. V lost 0 bases to trimming and J lost 1 base, with 6 bases between them. Looked up from germline, CDR1 is SQVTM and CDR2 is ANQGSEA. CDR3 amino acids: CSVEDRGTNEKLFF. The CDR3 DNA follows: TGCAGCGTTGAAGACAGGGGAACTAATGAAAAACTGTTTTTT.

The genes are TRBV5-1 and TRBJ1-1, with TRBD1 matching 10 bases. The CDR3 has 15 residues. Germline assignment: CDR1 SGHRS and CDR2 YFSETQ. Trimming at V came to 3 bases and at J to 3 bases, leaving 5 bases not matched to a gene. The CDR3 DNA is TGCGCCAGCAGCTACAGACAGGGGGCGGACACTGAAGCTTTCTTT. Protein product: CASSYRQGADTEAFF.

The rearrangement joins TRBV5-1 to TRBJ2-7; 7 nucleotides agree with TRBD1. With V trimmed by 4 bases and J by 2 bases, 3 bases remained unmatched. Germline V gives CDR1 SGHRS, CDR2 YFSETQ. This CDR3 is built from 13 residues. The CDR3 here is CASSGDSTYEQYF. CDR3 bases: TGCGCCAGCAGCGGGGACAGCACCTACGAGCAGTACTTC.

The chain employs TRBV18 and TRBJ1-5; D possibly corresponds to TRBD1 (5 bases). CDR1 and CDR2 from the germline V gene are KGHSH and LQKENI. This CDR3 is built from 16 residues. Trimming removed 1 base at V and 2 bases at J, with 12 bases between. CDR3 in amino acids: CASSPQGFGGNQPQHF. The CDR3 region has the DNA TGTGCCAGCTCACCACAGGGGTTTGGCGGCAATCAGCCCCAGCATTTT.

V is TRBV5-4 and J is TRBJ2-5, with D perhaps TRBD2 (7 bases). Germline V gene sequence: CDR1 SGHNT, CDR2 YYREEE (reference sequence). The CDR3 covers 15 residues. Trimming removed 4 bases at V and 5 bases at J, with 18 bases between. CDR3 region: CASSPWGGVQETQYF. As DNA, the CDR3 is TGTGCCAGCAGCCCCTGGGGGGGCGTTCAGGAGACCCAGTACTTC.

The CDR3 coding sequence is TGTGCCACCGCCCCGAGGGGGGAGACCCAGTACTTC. Its protein is CATAPRGETQYF. V is TRBV10-3 and J is TRBJ2-5, with D maybe TRBD1 (6 bases). V lost 10 bases and J lost 5, with 14 bases in between. CDR3 length: 12 amino acids. Germline assignment: CDR1 ENHRY and CDR2 SYGVKD.

This chain connects TRBV4-2 to TRBJ2-2, with 13 bases lining up with TRBD2. There are 16 residues in the CDR3. Germline-derived CDR1 and CDR2 are LGHNA and YNFKEQ. V gave up 4 bases and J gave up 3 bases; unmatched junction bases: 2. Here the CDR3 reads CASSRTSGRDTGELFF. The CDR3 nucleotides are TGTGCCAGCAGCCGCACTAGCGGGAGGGACACCGGGGAGCTGTTTTTT.

The chain uses TRBV7-8 and TRBJ2-1; 11 bases align to TRBD2. Germline V gene data show CDR1 as SGHVS and CDR2 as FQNEAQ. The CDR3 is made up of 17 amino acids. J lost 5 bases, V lost 4 bases, and 10 bases had no gene match. This CDR3 reads CASSYRSGTSGHNEQFF. In nucleotides, the CDR3 is TGTGCCAGCAGCTACCGCTCCGGGACTAGCGGTCACAATGAGCAGTTCTTC.

V gene TRBV27 combines with J gene TRBJ1-2; D is unresolved. The germline V gene encodes CDR1 MNHEY and CDR2 SMNVEV (reference sequence). Trimming cost V 0 bases and J 5 bases, with 13 bases left between them. CDR3 length: 15 amino acids. The CDR3 here is CASSLSGGSPYGYTF. The CDR3 DNA reads as TGTGCCAGCAGTTTATCGGGCGGCAGTCCGTATGGCTACACCTTC.

J is TRBJ2-1 and V is TRBV5-8; 7 nucleotides agree with TRBD2. Per germline, CDR1 SGHTS and CDR2 YDEGEE. With V trimmed by 0 bases and J by 4 bases, 4 bases remained unmatched. This CDR3 has 15 amino acids. CDR3 DNA: TGTGCCAGCAGCTTGGTGGGGGGGGTATACAATGAGCAGTTCTTC. Its protein product is CASSLVGGVYNEQFF. Supplemented by reference TRBV5-8 and TRBJ2-1, the full variable domain reads EAGVTQSPTHLIKTRGQQATLRCSPISGHTSVYWYQQALGLGLQFLLWYDEGEERNRGNFPPRFSGRQFPNYSSELNVNALELEDSALYLCASSLVGGVYNEQFFGPGTRLTVL.

This chain uses TRBV19 with TRBJ2-7, with 7 positions matching TRBD1. With 2 bases clipped from V and 6 bases from J, the junction kept 10 bases outside the gene matches. CDR1 and CDR2 (germline): LNHDA, SQIVND (reference sequence). The length of the CDR3 is 15 residues. Here the CDR3 DNA reads TGTGCCAGTAGTATAAAGACAGGGACCTTGGCCGAGCAGTACTTC. The encoded protein is CASSIKTGTLAEQYF.